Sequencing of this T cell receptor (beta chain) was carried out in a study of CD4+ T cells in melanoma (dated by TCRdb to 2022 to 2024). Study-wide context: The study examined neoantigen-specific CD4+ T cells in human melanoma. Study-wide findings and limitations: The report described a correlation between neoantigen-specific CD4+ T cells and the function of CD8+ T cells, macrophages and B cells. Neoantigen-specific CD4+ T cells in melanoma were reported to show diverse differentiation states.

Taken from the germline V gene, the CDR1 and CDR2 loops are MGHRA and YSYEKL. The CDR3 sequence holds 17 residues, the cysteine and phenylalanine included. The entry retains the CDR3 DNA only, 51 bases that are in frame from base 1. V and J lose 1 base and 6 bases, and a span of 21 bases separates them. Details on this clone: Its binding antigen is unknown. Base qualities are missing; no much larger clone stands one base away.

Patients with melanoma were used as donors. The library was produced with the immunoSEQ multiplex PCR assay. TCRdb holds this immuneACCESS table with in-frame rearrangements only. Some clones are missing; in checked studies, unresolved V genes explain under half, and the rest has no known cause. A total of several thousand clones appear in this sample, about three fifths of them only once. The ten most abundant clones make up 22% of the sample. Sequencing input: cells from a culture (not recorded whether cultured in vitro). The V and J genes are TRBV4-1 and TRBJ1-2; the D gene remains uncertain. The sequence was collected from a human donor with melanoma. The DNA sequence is TGCGCCAGCAGCCAAGGGGGATACCGGGATGCCACGAATGGCTACACCTTC. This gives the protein CASSQGGYRDATNGYTF.